Listed below are T cell receptor beta chains from one sample, sequenced in a study of long-term antiretroviral therapy in people with HIV. Sequenced by immunoSEQ multiplex PCR; TCRdb stores in-frame clones only, minus some. This sample has more than 25,000 clones, with just under 90% found just once. The input for sequencing was unsorted PBMCs, taken 3.2 years before starting antiretroviral therapy. These receptors were taken from a man in his fifties or sixties with HIV. Each CDR3 is given with its conserved first and last residue. The order of the fields is V gene, J gene, clone size, D gene, CDR3 DNA, CDR3 protein. D genes are given only for firm matches. Where a row states a size, it is once, few, many or the class of an expanded clone; other rows omit it.

v_gene: TRBV30; j_gene: TRBJ1-1; abundance: .; d_gene: TRBD1; CDR3nt: TGTGCCTGGAGTCCAGGGGGCTCTGAAGCTTTCTTT; CDR3aa: CAWSPGGSEAFF
v_gene: TRBV6-6; j_gene: TRBJ2-7; abundance: few; d_gene: .; CDR3nt: TGTGCCAGCAGCTTGTTAGAATCCTACGAGCAGTACTTC; CDR3aa: CASSLLESYEQYF
v_gene: TRBV5-4; j_gene: TRBJ2-3; abundance: .; d_gene: .; CDR3nt: TGTGCCAGCAGCTTGGAGACAGATACGCAGTATTTT; CDR3aa: CASSLETDTQYF
v_gene: TRBV14; j_gene: TRBJ2-1; abundance: .; d_gene: .; CDR3nt: TGTGCCAGCAGCCAGTTTAAGGGTTTCATGTACAATGAGCAGTTCTTC; CDR3aa: CASSQFKGFMYNEQFF
v_gene: TRBV10-1; j_gene: TRBJ1-2; abundance: few; d_gene: TRBD1; CDR3nt: TGCGCCAGCAGTCAAACCCGGGACAGCGTTCGCTACACCTTC; CDR3aa: CASSQTRDSVRYTF
v_gene: TRBV18; j_gene: TRBJ1-2; abundance: .; d_gene: TRBD1; CDR3nt: TGTGCCAGCTCACGGGACAGGGCTAACTATGGCTACACCTTC; CDR3aa: CASSRDRANYGYTF
v_gene: TRBV4-1; j_gene: TRBJ2-1; abundance: .; d_gene: TRBD2; CDR3nt: TGCGCCAGCAGCCACTCTAGCGGGAGCGTCGGGAATGAGCAGTTCTTC; CDR3aa: CASSHSSGSVGNEQFF
v_gene: TRBV9; j_gene: TRBJ2-5; abundance: .; d_gene: .; CDR3nt: TGTGCCAGCAGCGTCACGGGAATGCAAGAGACCCAGTACTTC; CDR3aa: CASSVTGMQETQYF
v_gene: TRBV5-1; j_gene: TRBJ1-1; abundance: .; d_gene: .; CDR3nt: TGCGCCAGCAGCTTGGGGCGGGACCGGGGCTATCCTGAAGCTTTCTTT; CDR3aa: CASSLGRDRGYPEAFF
v_gene: TRBV15; j_gene: TRBJ2-7; abundance: .; d_gene: .; CDR3nt: TGTGCCACCAGCAGAGGGGGGAGTTCCTACGAGCAGTACTTC; CDR3aa: CATSRGGSSYEQYF
v_gene: TRBV6-5; j_gene: TRBJ1-2; abundance: .; d_gene: TRBD1; CDR3nt: TGTGCCAGCACCACGGGACAGGGTCGCTATGGCTACACCTTC; CDR3aa: CASTTGQGRYGYTF
v_gene: TRBV5-1; j_gene: TRBJ1-2; abundance: .; d_gene: .; CDR3nt: TGCGCCAGCAGCTTGGGCGCAGAGAACTATGGCTACACCTTC; CDR3aa: CASSLGAENYGYTF
v_gene: TRBV7-9; j_gene: TRBJ1-4; abundance: medium-sized; d_gene: TRBD1; CDR3nt: TGTGCCAGCACGGCCCCACAGGGGGCGGGTGAAAAACTGTTTTTT; CDR3aa: CASTAPQGAGEKLFF
v_gene: TRBV28; j_gene: TRBJ2-1; abundance: .; d_gene: .; CDR3nt: TGTGCCAGCAGTTTATTCGGCCGGCACAATGAGCAGTTCTTC; CDR3aa: CASSLFGRHNEQFF
v_gene: TRBV11-2; j_gene: TRBJ2-5; abundance: .; d_gene: TRBD1; CDR3nt: TGTGCCAGCAGCTTGGGCAGGGGGCAAGAGACCCAGTACTTC; CDR3aa: CASSLGRGQETQYF
v_gene: TRBV7-8; j_gene: TRBJ1-1; abundance: .; d_gene: .; CDR3nt: TGTGCCAGCAGCTTAAGGTACACTGAAGCTTTCTTT; CDR3aa: CASSLRYTEAFF
v_gene: TRBV30; j_gene: TRBJ1-5; abundance: .; d_gene: TRBD1; CDR3nt: TGTGCCTGGACCCAAGGACAGGGCAATCAGCCCCAGCATTTT; CDR3aa: CAWTQGQGNQPQHF
v_gene: TRBV7-9; j_gene: TRBJ2-5; abundance: .; d_gene: .; CDR3nt: TGTGCCAGCAGCTCCATAGAAGAGACCCAGTACTTC; CDR3aa: CASSSIEETQYF
v_gene: TRBV5-1; j_gene: TRBJ1-5; abundance: .; d_gene: TRBD1; CDR3nt: TGCGCCAGCAGCTTGGAAGGGGGCTATCAGCCCCAGCATTTT; CDR3aa: CASSLEGGYQPQHF
v_gene: TRBV5-1; j_gene: TRBJ2-1; abundance: .; d_gene: TRBD1; CDR3nt: TGCGCCAGCAGCTTGGGGACAGGTAGGGGCTACAATGAGCAGTTCTTC; CDR3aa: CASSLGTGRGYNEQFF
v_gene: TRBV7-9; j_gene: TRBJ2-2; abundance: few; d_gene: .; CDR3nt: TGTGCCAGCAGCGAGGTGCATGTCGGCAGCTCCACCGGGGAGCTGTTTTTT; CDR3aa: CASSEVHVGSSTGELFF
v_gene: TRBV18; j_gene: TRBJ1-2; abundance: .; d_gene: .; CDR3nt: TGTGCCAGCTCACCCGGGCCCTATACCAACTATGGCTACACCTTC; CDR3aa: CASSPGPYTNYGYTF
v_gene: TRBV29-1; j_gene: TRBJ1-2; abundance: .; d_gene: .; CDR3nt: TGCAGCGTTGAAGACCAGGGGACCTATGGCTACACCTTC; CDR3aa: CSVEDQGTYGYTF
v_gene: TRBV5-1; j_gene: TRBJ2-1; abundance: .; d_gene: TRBD2; CDR3nt: TGCGCCAGCAGCCCGATGGGGACTAGCGGGGGGGACTACAATGAGCAGTTCTTC; CDR3aa: CASSPMGTSGGDYNEQFF
v_gene: TRBV7-9; j_gene: TRBJ1-1; abundance: few; d_gene: .; CDR3nt: TGTGCCAGCAGCCCAGATCGACTGTACACTGAAGCTTTCTTT; CDR3aa: CASSPDRLYTEAFF
v_gene: TRBV1; j_gene: TRBJ2-5; abundance: .; d_gene: .; CDR3nt: TGCACCAGCAGATCAAGCGGGAGGATCGAGTACTTC; CDR3aa: CTSRSSGRIEYF
v_gene: TRBV7-9; j_gene: TRBJ2-5; abundance: .; d_gene: TRBD2; CDR3nt: TGTGCCAGCAGCCTAGCGGGAGCGGTAGAGACCCAGTACTTC; CDR3aa: CASSLAGAVETQYF
v_gene: TRBV19; j_gene: TRBJ2-3; abundance: .; d_gene: TRBD2; CDR3nt: TGTGCCAGTAGTCGGTTAGCGGGATCTAGCACAGATACGCAGTATTTT; CDR3aa: CASSRLAGSSTDTQYF
v_gene: TRBV7-7; j_gene: TRBJ2-7; abundance: few; d_gene: TRBD1; CDR3nt: TGTGCCAGCAGCCCCGACAGGGGAGGCGAGCAGTACTTC; CDR3aa: CASSPDRGGEQYF
v_gene: TRBV5-1; j_gene: TRBJ2-7; abundance: .; d_gene: .; CDR3nt: TGCGCCAGCAGCTTGGTTCGCTCCTACGAGCAGTACTTC; CDR3aa: CASSLVRSYEQYF
v_gene: TRBV7-2; j_gene: TRBJ2-7; abundance: .; d_gene: TRBD2; CDR3nt: TGTGCCAGCAGCCCCCAACCCCGGAGGCGGGGGACTAGCTCCTACGAGCAGTACTTC; CDR3aa: CASSPQPRRRGTSSYEQYF
v_gene: TRBV27; j_gene: TRBJ1-2; abundance: .; d_gene: .; CDR3nt: TGTGCCAGCAGTTTATCGGGTAACTATGGCTACACCTTC; CDR3aa: CASSLSGNYGYTF
v_gene: TRBV27; j_gene: TRBJ2-1; abundance: .; d_gene: TRBD1; CDR3nt: TGTGCCAGCACATCCGTTCTGAGACAGGGGGAATATGAGCAGTTCTTC; CDR3aa: CASTSVLRQGEYEQFF
v_gene: TRBV10-3; j_gene: TRBJ2-2; abundance: .; d_gene: .; CDR3nt: TGTGCCATCAGTGCCCGCGAGCCCGGGGAGCTGTTTTTT; CDR3aa: CAISAREPGELFF
v_gene: TRBV2; j_gene: TRBJ1-1; abundance: .; d_gene: .; CDR3nt: TGTGCCAGCAGGATAACAGGGAATACTGAAGCTTTCTTT; CDR3aa: CASRITGNTEAFF
v_gene: TRBV5-1; j_gene: TRBJ2-1; abundance: .; d_gene: .; CDR3nt: TGCGCCAGCAGCTTTCAGGGTGACACCGATGAGCAGTTCTTC; CDR3aa: CASSFQGDTDEQFF
v_gene: TRBV7-9; j_gene: TRBJ2-3; abundance: .; d_gene: TRBD2; CDR3nt: TGTGCCAGCAGCTTAGTAACTAGCGGGGGGGCCAGAGATACGCAGTATTTT; CDR3aa: CASSLVTSGGARDTQYF
v_gene: TRBV19; j_gene: TRBJ1-2; abundance: once; d_gene: TRBD1; CDR3nt: TGTGCCAGTAGTATCCGGGACAGGGCCATAAAGGCCTATGGCTACACCTTC; CDR3aa: CASSIRDRAIKAYGYTF
v_gene: TRBV4-2; j_gene: TRBJ2-5; abundance: .; d_gene: TRBD1; CDR3nt: TGTGCCAGCAGCCGAGAATCGGGACAGGGGGACGGAGAGACCCAGTACTTC; CDR3aa: CASSRESGQGDGETQYF
v_gene: TRBV6-1; j_gene: TRBJ2-3; abundance: .; d_gene: .; CDR3nt: TGTGCCACCAGCCCGGCAGATACGCAGTATTTT; CDR3aa: CATSPADTQYF
v_gene: TRBV5-1; j_gene: TRBJ1-5; abundance: .; d_gene: TRBD1; CDR3nt: TGCGCCAGCAGCCCTCAGGGTGGGACAGGGGTTCAGCCCCAGCATTTT; CDR3aa: CASSPQGGTGVQPQHF
v_gene: TRBV28; j_gene: TRBJ1-2; abundance: .; d_gene: .; CDR3nt: TGTGCCAGCAGTTTACAGGCCTATGGCTACACCTTC; CDR3aa: CASSLQAYGYTF
v_gene: TRBV15; j_gene: TRBJ1-2; abundance: .; d_gene: TRBD1; CDR3nt: TGTGCCACCAGCAGAGGACAGGGGAGTGGCTACACCTTC; CDR3aa: CATSRGQGSGYTF
v_gene: TRBV30; j_gene: TRBJ1-3; abundance: once; d_gene: .; CDR3nt: TGTGCCTGGAGTCTTACCTTTCCTGGAAACACCATATATTTT; CDR3aa: CAWSLTFPGNTIYF
v_gene: TRBV6-1; j_gene: TRBJ2-1; abundance: .; d_gene: .; CDR3nt: TGTGCCAGCATTTTACAGGCTTTCTCCTACAATGAGCAGTTCTTC; CDR3aa: CASILQAFSYNEQFF
v_gene: TRBV29-1; j_gene: TRBJ2-1; abundance: .; d_gene: TRBD2; CDR3nt: TGCAGCGCTCGGGGACTAGCGGGGGGGCCGGATGAGCAGTTCTTC; CDR3aa: CSARGLAGGPDEQFF
v_gene: TRBV6-5; j_gene: TRBJ1-2; abundance: .; d_gene: .; CDR3nt: TGTGCCAGCAGTTATATCAGGGACGGTCGCGGCTACACCTTC; CDR3aa: CASSYIRDGRGYTF
v_gene: TRBV10-2; j_gene: TRBJ1-5; abundance: once; d_gene: TRBD1; CDR3nt: TGCGCCAGCAGTGAGTCGAGTGGGACAGCCCGCCAGCCCCAGCATTTT; CDR3aa: CASSESSGTARQPQHF
v_gene: TRBV5-5; j_gene: TRBJ1-3; abundance: .; d_gene: TRBD1; CDR3nt: TGTGCCAGCAGCCCCTGGGACAGCTCTGGAAACACCATATATTTT; CDR3aa: CASSPWDSSGNTIYF
v_gene: TRBV10-2; j_gene: TRBJ2-7; abundance: .; d_gene: .; CDR3nt: TGCGCCAGCAGTGAGTCTAGTTGGTTAACCTACGAGCAGTACTTC; CDR3aa: CASSESSWLTYEQYF
v_gene: TRBV5-1; j_gene: TRBJ1-1; abundance: .; d_gene: .; CDR3nt: TGCGCCAGCAGCCCCGGGGCAGGACGGGACACTGAAGCTTTCTTT; CDR3aa: CASSPGAGRDTEAFF
v_gene: TRBV10-3; j_gene: TRBJ1-6; abundance: .; d_gene: .; CDR3nt: TGTGCCATCAGTGAGTCATGGGGCGACTTAAGGGATTCACCCCTCCACTTT; CDR3aa: CAISESWGDLRDSPLHF